Listed below are T cell receptor beta chains from one sample, sequenced in a study of cytomegalovirus exposure and HLA in healthy donors. Sequenced by immunoSEQ multiplex PCR; TCRdb stores in-frame clones only, minus some. Among 74,000 or so clones listed, around 80% were seen once. The sample taken for sequencing was PBMCs. These receptor sequences come from a man aged 45 to 65 in good health and CMV-seropositive. CDR3s include the opening cysteine and the closing phenylalanine or tryptophan. The D gene is left open where the match is weak. Size tells how often a clone was seen (once, few, many) or the class of an expanded clone, and some rows leave it out.

>TRBJ2-7|.|.|TRBV7-9
CASSLDGSASYEQYF
TGTGCCAGCAGCTTAGACGGGAGCGCTTCCTACGAGCAGTACTTC
>TRBJ2-2|once|TRBD2|TRBV28
CASSLLRGITGELFF
TGTGCCAGCAGTTTACTGCGGGGGATAACCGGGGAGCTGTTTTTT
>TRBJ2-1|.|.|TRBV11-3
CASRGAKEQFF
TGTGCCAGCAGGGGAGCCAAGGAGCAGTTCTTC
>TRBJ2-3|.|.|TRBV6-4
CASSDGGDTDTQYF
TGTGCCAGCAGTGACGGCGGGGACACAGATACGCAGTATTTT
>TRBJ2-7|.|TRBD1|TRBV6-5
CASRAWDSSYEQYF
TGTGCCAGCAGAGCTTGGGACAGCTCCTACGAGCAGTACTTC
>TRBJ2-5|few|.|TRBV4-2
CASSQDQGETQYF
TGTGCCAGCAGCCAAGATCAGGGGGAGACCCAGTACTTC
>TRBJ1-1|.|.|TRBV7-8
CASSSALGGLNTEAFF
TGTGCCAGCAGCTCGGCTTTAGGGGGTTTGAACACTGAAGCTTTCTTT
>TRBJ1-2|.|.|TRBV19
CASSLPAARFGNYGYTF
TGTGCCAGTAGTCTGCCCGCGGCCCGCTTTGGTAACTATGGCTACACCTTC
>TRBJ2-3|.|TRBD2|TRBV7-9
CASSETQAGGGTDTQYF
TGTGCCAGCAGCGAAACTCAAGCGGGAGGAGGCACAGATACGCAGTATTTT
>TRBJ2-1|.|TRBD1|TRBV7-2
CASSLLRDREFF
TGTGCCAGCAGCTTACTCCGGGACAGGGAGTTCTTC
>TRBJ2-7|.|TRBD2|TRBV7-9
CSSSLAGLAGDEQYF
TGTTCCAGCAGCTTAGCCGGGCTAGCGGGAGACGAGCAGTACTTC
>TRBJ1-2|.|.|TRBV25-1
CASSGRGDYGYTF
TGTGCCAGCAGTGGACGTGGAGACTATGGCTACACCTTC
>TRBJ1-1|.|TRBD1|TRBV7-9
CSSSRHGTGQATEAFF
TGTTCCAGCAGCCGACACGGGACAGGGCAGGCCACTGAAGCTTTCTTT
>TRBJ2-3|.|.|TRBV18
CASSSQAPTDTQYF
TGTGCCAGCTCCTCGCAGGCCCCCACAGATACGCAGTATTTT